These T cell receptor beta chains were read from a single sample in a study of CD8+CD57+ T cells in acquired aplastic anemia. TCRdb fed the reads into MiXCR, producing one record per CDR3 protein. The data contain over 150,000 distinct CDR3 sequences, nearly 65% of them singletons. Sequencing input: sorted CD4+, CD8+, or CD8+CD57+ T cells (not recorded which) from PBMCs. These TCRs come from a human donor with aplastic anemia. Each CDR3 is given with its conserved first and last residue. A D gene is named only where the DNA matches it firmly. Expanded clones get a size class; other rows say once, few or many, or leave the size out.

size	V	J	D	DNA	CDR3
.	TRBV5-1	TRBJ2-5	TRBD2	TGCGCCAGCAGCAAGACTGTAGCGGGAGGGCTAGAGCAGTACTTC	CASSKTVAGGLEQYF
.	TRBV10-3	TRBJ2-7	TRBD2	TGTGCCATCAGTGGGGGGACTAGCGGCTACGAGCAGTACTTC	CAISGGTSGYEQYF
.	TRBV2	TRBJ2-7	TRBD1	TGTGCCAGCAGTGGGACAGGGGACGGGTCCTACGAGCAGTACTTC	CASSGTGDGSYEQYF
.	TRBV7-6	TRBJ2-7	TRBD1	TGTGCCAGCAGCCCCTCGACAGGGGGCCGCGGTGAGCAGTACTTC	CASSPSTGGRGEQYF
.	TRBV6-4	TRBJ2-1	TRBD2	TGTGCCAGCAGTGCCGGGACTAGCGGGGACAATGAGCAGTTCTTC	CASSAGTSGDNEQFF
.	TRBV11-2	TRBJ2-7	.	TGTGCCAGCAGCTTAGGGTTTACCTCCTACGAGCAGTACTTC	CASSLGFTSYEQYF
many	TRBV20-1	TRBJ2-5	TRBD2	TGCAGTGCTAGAGATCGGGCTAGCGGGGGGACGTGGGCGGAGACCCAGTACTTC	CSARDRASGGTWAETQYF
many	TRBV28	TRBJ1-5	TRBD1	TGTGCCAGCAGCCCGAGACAGGGGACTCAGCCCCAGCATTTT	CASSPRQGTQPQHF
.	TRBV7-9	TRBJ2-3	.	TGTGCCAGCAGCTCGCCCGAAATGGGGGATACGCAGTATTTT	CASSSPEMGDTQYF
few	TRBV10-1	TRBJ2-2	.	TGCGCCAGCAGTGACATAGGGACGGCCACCGGGGAGCTGTTTTTT	CASSDIGTATGELFF
few	TRBV2	TRBJ1-5	.	TGTGCCAGCAGTTCGTCCGGGACGGGCAATCAGCCCCAGCATTTT	CASSSSGTGNQPQHF
.	TRBV7-6	TRBJ2-3	.	TGTGCCAGCAGCCCCCGGGACCAAGGGGATACGCAGTATTTT	CASSPRDQGDTQYF
.	TRBV25-1	TRBJ1-1	.	TGTGCCAGCAGTGAGCAGGGTGGAGCGATAACTGAAGCTTTCTTT	CASSEQGGAITEAFF
.	TRBV15	TRBJ2-1	TRBD2	TGTGCCACCAGCAAAACTAGCGGGGGGGCCAATGAGCAGTTCTTC	CATSKTSGGANEQFF
.	TRBV28	TRBJ2-7	.	TGTGCCAGCAGTTCACCCGTGGTGTCCTACGAGCAGTACTTC	CASSSPVVSYEQYF
many	TRBV9	TRBJ1-1	.	TGTGCCAGCAGCCCCCAACAGGAGCCGAACACTGAAGCTTTCTTT	CASSPQQEPNTEAFF
.	TRBV5-6	TRBJ1-6	.	TGTGCCAGCAGCTTGGGATTAAGTTCACCCCTCCACTTT	CASSLGLSSPLHF
.	TRBV7-6	TRBJ2-7	.	TGTGCCAGCAGCTTAGCAGGCAGGGGCTATTCCTACGAGCAGTACTTC	CASSLAGRGYSYEQYF
many	TRBV27	TRBJ1-1	.	TGTGCCAGCAGTTTAGTCAGCAACACTGAAGCTTTCTTT	CASSLVSNTEAFF
many	TRBV11-2	TRBJ1-5	.	TGTGCCAGCAGTTGGGGAGTTAATCAGCCCCAGCATTTT	CASSWGVNQPQHF
.	TRBV7-2	TRBJ2-7	TRBD2	TGTGCCAGCAGCTTGGCGGGGAACCGGGGGGCCTACGAGCAGTACTTC	CASSLAGNRGAYEQYF
few	TRBV10-1	TRBJ2-7	.	TGCGCCAGCAGTGAGTCGCCCGGGATCCACTGGTACTTC	CASSESPGIHWYF
.	TRBV20-1	TRBJ2-3	.	TGCAGTGCTAGTTGGTGGGTCACAGATACGCAGTATTTT	CSASWWVTDTQYF
.	TRBV6-5	TRBJ1-2	TRBD1	TGTGCCAGCAGGGCGGGACAGGTGGAGGGCTACACCTTC	CASRAGQVEGYTF
.	TRBV9	TRBJ1-1	.	TGTGCCAGCAGCGTAGGGTCGGGCACTGAAGCTTTCTTT	CASSVGSGTEAFF
.	TRBV5-1	TRBJ2-3	TRBD1	TGCGCCAGCAGCAACCTGGGACAGGGACTTGATACGCAGTATTTT	CASSNLGQGLDTQYF
many	TRBV30	TRBJ2-7	.	TGTGCCTGGAGTGAACCCTACGAGCAGTACTTC	CAWSEPYEQYF
few	TRBV7-9	TRBJ2-7	.	TGTGCCAGCACAAACTCCTACGAGCAGTACTTC	CASTNSYEQYF
.	TRBV29-1	TRBJ2-1	TRBD2	TGCAGCGTTGGAGGGACTAGCGGAGGTTACTCCTACAATGAGCAGTTCTTC	CSVGGTSGGYSYNEQFF
.	TRBV25-1	TRBJ2-1	.	TGTGCCAGCAGTGGGTGGGATGAGCAGTTCTTC	CASSGWDEQFF
.	TRBV2	TRBJ2-5	.	TGTGCCAGCAGTGATCTACGACTAGTGGGTCAAGAGACCCAGTACTTC	CASSDLRLVGQETQYF
.	TRBV20-1	TRBJ2-3	TRBD2	TGCAGTGCTCTCGGACTAGCGGGGCGCACAGATACGCAGTATTTT	CSALGLAGRTDTQYF
.	TRBV19	TRBJ1-5	.	TGTGCCAGTAGTATAGATCGGGAGGGTAATCAGCCCCAGCATTTT	CASSIDREGNQPQHF
.	TRBV24-1	TRBJ2-5	.	TGTGCCACCAGTGATTCGGAGACCCAGTACTTC	CATSDSETQYF
.	TRBV6-5	TRBJ2-3	.	TGTGCCAGCAGTTACGTCTCCGGGCCCACAGATACGCAGTATTTT	CASSYVSGPTDTQYF
once	TRBV6-1	TRBJ2-7	TRBD1	TGTGCCAGCAGTTACTCACGCCTGGACAGGGTGTACGAGCAGTACTTC	CASSYSRLDRVYEQYF
many	TRBV7-9	TRBJ1-4	TRBD1	TGTGCCAGCAGCTTAGCCGGGACAGGGGAGGAAAAACTGTTTTTT	CASSLAGTGEEKLFF
.	TRBV27	TRBJ1-1	.	TGTGCCAGCAGTTGGGGCGGGGGGTACACTGAAGCTTTCTTT	CASSWGGGYTEAFF
.	TRBV12-3/TRBV12-4	TRBJ1-2	.	TGTGCCAGCAATCCTACAGGCAACTATGGCTACACCTTC	CASNPTGNYGYTF
few	TRBV20-1	TRBJ1-1	.	TGCAGTGCTAGAGATTTAGGCAGGACCCACACTGAAGCTTTCTTT	CSARDLGRTHTEAFF
.	TRBV5-1	TRBJ1-4	TRBD1	TGCGCCAGCGGCTGGACAGGGAGTAATGAAAAACTGCTTTTT	CASGWTGSNEKLLF
.	TRBV5-1	TRBJ2-7	.	TGCGCCAGCAGCTTGGTCGCCGGTGGTGTGGGCGAGCAGTACTTC	CASSLVAGGVGEQYF
.	TRBV27	TRBJ2-3	.	TGTGCCAGCAGTTCCCCTTTGGATACGCAGTATTTT	CASSSPLDTQYF
many	TRBV6-1	TRBJ1-2	TRBD1	TGTGCCAGCAGGGACAGGGTAGAAGTGGGCTACACCTTC	CASRDRVEVGYTF
.	TRBV2	TRBJ2-7	.	TGTGCCAGCAACGGACAGCCCAGGGAGTACGAGCAGTACTTC	CASNGQPREYEQYF
.	TRBV20-1	TRBJ2-3	TRBD2	TGCAGTGCTGGACTTAGCGGGAGACTGACAGATACGCAGTATTTT	CSAGLSGRLTDTQYF
few	TRBV20-1	TRBJ2-7	.	TGCAGTGCTAGAGATATCTCCAGCTACGAGCAGTACTTC	CSARDISSYEQYF
.	TRBV7-2	TRBJ2-5	TRBD2	TGTGCCAGCAGCTACCGGACTAGCGGACAAGAGACCCAGTACTTC	CASSYRTSGQETQYF
many	TRBV2	TRBJ2-3	TRBD2	TGTGCCAGCAGTGGACTAGCGGGGGAGGCAGATACGCAGTATTTT	CASSGLAGEADTQYF
.	TRBV24-1	TRBJ2-4	TRBD2	TGCGCCAGCAGCCCCGAACTAGCGGGGGCAAACATTCAGTACTTC	CASSPELAGANIQYF
many	TRBV10-2	TRBJ2-7	TRBD1	TGCGCCAGCAGGGGGACAGGAGAAGGCGAGCAGTACTTC	CASRGTGEGEQYF
.	TRBV20-1	TRBJ1-5	.	TGCAGTGTTACCACGGGGGAGGGCAATCAGCCCCAGCATTTT	CSVTTGEGNQPQHF